A selection of T cell receptor beta chains follows, all from one sample in a study of blood T cell repertoires in COVID-19. The repertoire was sequenced with immunoSEQ multiplex PCR; TCRdb's copy has only in-frame clones and lacks some. Among around 220,000 clones listed, 65% to 90% were seen once. The sequenced sample was peripheral blood. The receptors were gathered from a woman older than 75 with active or convalescent COVID-19. Each CDR3 is given with its conserved first and last residue. Fields, in order: J gene, clone size, D gene, V gene, CDR3 protein, CDR3 DNA. D genes are given only for firm matches. The size field is filled for only some rows; it gives once, few, many or a size class.

>TRBJ1-2|-|-|TRBV19
CASSIAGESHYGYTF
TGTGCCAGTAGTATAGCAGGGGAGAGTCACTATGGCTACACCTTC
>TRBJ1-2|-|TRBD1|TRBV10-1
CASNPGQGSGYTF
TGCGCCAGCAACCCGGGACAGGGGTCTGGCTACACCTTC
>TRBJ1-2|-|TRBD1|TRBV19
CASSRGTGVYGYTF
TGTGCCAGTAGTAGAGGGACAGGGGTGTATGGCTACACCTTC
>TRBJ1-3|once|-|TRBV5-1
CASSLEGQVTGNTIYF
TGCGCCAGCAGCTTGGAGGGACAAGTAACTGGAAACACCATATATTTT
>TRBJ2-2|-|-|TRBV3-1/TRBV3-2
CASSLYRGKLFF
TGTGCCAGCAGCCTTTATCGCGGGAAGCTGTTTTTT
>TRBJ2-1|many|-|TRBV10-1
CADRGGTEQFF
TGCGCCGACCGAGGGGGAACTGAGCAGTTCTTC
>TRBJ1-6|-|-|TRBV19
CASSYLQGNSPLHF
TGTGCCAGTAGTTACCTACAGGGTAATTCACCCCTCCACTTT
>TRBJ2-7|-|-|TRBV4-1
CASSQDSSQSSYEQYF
TGCGCCAGCAGCCAAGATAGCAGCCAAAGCTCCTACGAGCAGTACTTC
>TRBJ1-6|-|-|TRBV10-3
CATRDTDNSPLHF
TGTGCCACCCGGGACACAGATAATTCACCCCTCCACTTT
>TRBJ1-6|few|-|TRBV6-1
CASSEGTNSPLHF
TGTGCCAGCAGTGAGGGCACTAATTCACCCCTCCACTTT
>TRBJ2-3|-|TRBD1|TRBV18
CASSIGTGSSTDTQYF
TGTGCCAGCTCAATAGGGACAGGGAGCAGCACAGATACGCAGTATTTT
>TRBJ2-7|once|-|TRBV3-1/TRBV3-2
CASSHQLRDEQYF
TGTGCCAGCAGCCACCAACTACGGGACGAGCAGTACTTC
>TRBJ1-6|-|-|TRBV6-6
CASNGESHSPLHF
TGTGCCAGCAACGGGGAAAGCCATTCACCCCTCCACTTT
>TRBJ1-3|-|TRBD1|TRBV28
CATRTGTSSGNTIYF
TGTGCCACCCGGACAGGGACCAGCTCTGGAAACACCATATATTTT
>TRBJ1-1|-|-|TRBV9
CASSVVGGSYTEAFF
TGTGCCAGCAGCGTAGTAGGGGGTTCGTACACTGAAGCTTTCTTT
>TRBJ2-5|-|TRBD2|TRBV6-1
CASSGGTSGGAGETQYF
TGTGCCAGCAGTGGCGGGACTAGCGGGGGGGCCGGGGAGACCCAGTACTTC
>TRBJ1-1|-|-|TRBV3-1/TRBV3-2
CASSPSDGSNEAFF
TGTGCCAGCAGCCCATCAGACGGGTCAAATGAAGCTTTCTTT
>TRBJ2-1|-|-|TRBV27
CASSFGLADIYNEQFF
TGTGCCAGCAGTTTTGGGTTAGCGGATATCTACAATGAGCAGTTCTTC
>TRBJ1-5|once|-|TRBV2
CASSGTSGLDQPQHF
TGTGCCAGCAGCGGGACAAGTGGTTTGGATCAGCCCCAGCATTTT
>TRBJ1-1|few|-|TRBV6-4
CASSPEQGLMNTEAFF
TGTGCCAGCAGCCCGGAACAGGGCCTCATGAACACTGAAGCTTTCTTT
>TRBJ2-1|-|TRBD2|TRBV13
CASSLGGGNSYNEQFF
TGTGCCAGCAGCTTAGGCGGGGGGAATAGTTACAATGAGCAGTTCTTC
>TRBJ1-5|-|TRBD1|TRBV7-9
CASSLEPGQDNQPQHF
TGTGCCAGCAGCTTAGAACCGGGACAGGACAATCAGCCCCAGCATTTT
>TRBJ2-7|-|-|TRBV5-1
CASSLTGKGDYEQYF
TGCGCCAGCAGCTTGACAGGGAAGGGCGACTACGAGCAGTACTTC
>TRBJ1-2|-|-|TRBV28
CASSRGWGYTF
TGTGCCAGCAGTAGGGGTTGGGGCTACACCTTC
>TRBJ2-6|-|-|TRBV28
CASTEGSGANVLTF
TGTGCCAGCACGGAGGGCTCTGGGGCCAACGTCCTGACTTTC
>TRBJ1-2|few|-|TRBV5-6
CASSRPFQMNYGYTF
TGTGCCAGCAGCCGCCCCTTCCAGATGAACTATGGCTACACCTTC
>TRBJ1-4|-|-|TRBV7-8
CASSLVGDTNEKLFF
TGTGCCAGCAGCTTAGTAGGGGACACCAATGAAAAACTGTTTTTT
>TRBJ1-6|-|-|TRBV27
CASSATWASNNSPLHF
TGTGCCAGCAGTGCCACGTGGGCTTCCAATAATTCACCCCTCCACTTT
>TRBJ1-3|-|TRBD1|TRBV4-1
CASSLRDRSGNTIYF
TGCGCCAGCAGCCTCAGGGACAGGTCTGGAAACACCATATATTTT
>TRBJ2-1|once|-|TRBV19
CASSIQYDEQFF
TGTGCCAGTAGTATCCAGTACGATGAGCAGTTCTTC
>TRBJ1-4|-|-|TRBV7-9
CASSSVGGLGYEKLFF
TGTGCCAGCAGCTCAGTTGGGGGCCTGGGGTACGAAAAACTGTTTTTT
>TRBJ1-5|-|TRBD1|TRBV2
CASSMDREQPQHF
TGTGCCAGCAGTATGGACAGGGAACAGCCCCAGCATTTT
>TRBJ2-5|-|TRBD2|TRBV15
CATSSRTSGVLETQYF
TGTGCCACCAGCAGTCGCACTAGCGGGGTACTGGAGACCCAGTACTTC
>TRBJ1-1|-|-|TRBV30
CAWSQGLNTEAFF
TGTGCCTGGAGCCAGGGGTTGAACACTGAAGCTTTCTTT
>TRBJ2-7|-|-|TRBV28
CASQGSSYEQYF
TGTGCTTCGCAGGGTTCAAGTTACGAGCAGTACTTC
>TRBJ2-7|-|TRBD2|TRBV7-9
CASSPGTSGYEQYF
TGTGCCAGCAGCCCCGGGACTAGCGGCTACGAGCAGTACTTC
>TRBJ1-2|-|TRBD1|TRBV28
CASSSPWGQPYGYTF
TGTGCCAGCAGCTCTCCCTGGGGACAGCCGTATGGCTACACCTTC
>TRBJ1-2|-|-|TRBV3-1/TRBV3-2
CASSQDTSGGYGYTF
TGTGCCAGCAGCCAAGACACATCGGGGGGCTATGGCTACACCTTC
>TRBJ2-7|-|TRBD1|TRBV2
CASSSGTGDYEQYF
TGTGCCAGCAGTTCCGGGACAGGGGACTACGAGCAGTACTTC
>TRBJ1-6|-|-|TRBV28
CASSLFQASSYNSPLHF
TGTGCCAGCAGTTTATTCCAGGCCAGCTCCTATAATTCACCCCTCCACTTT
>TRBJ2-5|-|-|TRBV5-4
CASSSGGTQETQYF
TGTGCCAGCAGCTCTGGGGGCACTCAAGAGACCCAGTACTTC
>TRBJ1-1|-|TRBD1|TRBV2
CASTGTANTEAFF
TGTGCCAGCACCGGGACAGCGAACACTGAAGCTTTCTTT
>TRBJ2-1|-|TRBD2|TRBV6-5
CASSPTSGSTYEQFF
TGTGCCAGCAGCCCGACTAGCGGGAGTACCTATGAGCAGTTCTTC
>TRBJ2-2|few|-|TRBV4-1
CASSQDHRQNTGELFF
TGCGCCAGCAGCCAAGATCACAGGCAGAACACCGGGGAGCTGTTTTTT
>TRBJ1-5|-|TRBD1|TRBV6-1
CASSVSTGVGNQPQHF
TGTGCCAGCAGTGTATCGACAGGGGTAGGCAATCAGCCCCAGCATTTT
>TRBJ1-5|-|TRBD1|TRBV3-1/TRBV3-2
CASSQGGGGSNQPQHF
TGTGCCAGCAGCCAAGGAGGGGGCGGGAGCAATCAGCCCCAGCATTTT
>TRBJ2-7|-|-|TRBV5-1
CASRAGLHEQYF
TGCGCCAGCAGGGCAGGGCTGCACGAGCAGTACTTC
>TRBJ1-5|-|-|TRBV7-2
CASSRIVGDQPQHF
TGTGCCAGCAGCCGCATCGTCGGGGATCAGCCCCAGCATTTT
>TRBJ1-6|-|-|TRBV27
CASSLSTGTLVSPLHF
TGTGCCAGCAGTTTATCTACCGGGACACTAGTCTCACCCCTCCACTTT
>TRBJ1-2|-|TRBD1|TRBV9
CAGRGHLDYGYTF
TGTGCCGGCAGGGGGCACTTGGACTATGGCTACACCTTC
>TRBJ2-1|-|TRBD2|TRBV7-8
CASSLVGGSSYNEQFF
TGTGCCAGCAGCTTAGTGGGCGGGAGCTCCTACAATGAGCAGTTCTTC
>TRBJ1-5|-|TRBD1|TRBV23-1
CASSQSTGQGNQPQHF
TGCGCCAGCAGTCAATCAACGGGACAGGGAAATCAGCCCCAGCATTTT
>TRBJ2-7|-|-|TRBV28
CASTDVIYEQYF
TGTGCCAGCACAGATGTCATCTACGAGCAGTACTTC
>TRBJ2-7|-|-|TRBV5-1
CASRYGIPIGASEQYF
TGCGCCAGCAGGTACGGGATCCCAATCGGAGCTTCCGAGCAGTACTTC
>TRBJ2-1|-|-|TRBV6-4
CASSALTGIYNEQFF
TGTGCCAGCAGTGCGTTAACAGGAATCTACAATGAGCAGTTCTTC
>TRBJ2-7|-|-|TRBV19
CASSITGGAHEQYF
TGTGCCAGTAGTATAACAGGCGGGGCCCACGAGCAGTACTTC
>TRBJ2-7|-|TRBD2|TRBV6-2/TRBV6-3
CASSYSSPGTSVNEQYF
TGTGCCAGCAGTTACTCTTCCCCCGGGACTAGCGTCAACGAGCAGTACTTC
>TRBJ2-1|-|TRBD2|TRBV7-2
CASSFPGTISVYEQFF
TGTGCCAGCAGCTTCCCCGGGACTATCAGCGTGTATGAGCAGTTCTTC
>TRBJ1-2|once|-|TRBV27
CASSPPGSNYGYTF
TGTGCCAGCAGTCCTCCCGGGTCTAACTATGGCTACACCTTC